Presented here are 32 T cell receptor beta chains from one specimen sequenced in a study of blood T cell repertoires in COVID-19 (dated by TCRdb to about 2020). Library preparation employed the immunoSEQ multiplex PCR assay. The clones in this table, taken by TCRdb from immuneACCESS, are in-frame only. Not every clone is retained; where verified, under half of the shortfall comes from an unresolved V gene, and the cause of the rest is unknown. Here the sample has roughly 150,000 clones; roughly 91% occur a single time. The top ten clones comprise just under 3% of the sample. Sequencing input: peripheral blood. These receptors originate from a man in his 60s with active or convalescent COVID-19.

The chain couples TRBV24-1 to TRBJ2-3; a possible D gene is TRBD1 (6 bases). Germline lookup yields CDR1 KGHDR and CDR2 SFDVKD. The CDR3 is 18 amino acids. With 4 bases removed from V and 2 bases from J, the gap between germline ends came to 21 bases. DNA of the CDR3: TGTGCCACCAGTGAGACGGGTGGGGGCAAGCGGTTCACAGATACGCAGTATTTT. Translation gives CATSETGGGKRFTDTQYF.

The chain has TRBV5-6 and TRBJ2-7; possible D gene TRBD2, 5 bases. V was shortened by 5 bases and J by 0 bases, with 12 bases between the two germline ends. There are 14 residues in the CDR3. The germline CDR1 and CDR2 sequences are SGHDT and YYEEEE. The CDR3 DNA is TGTGCCAGCAGGGAAGTGGGAGTCTCCTACGAGCAGTACTTC. It codes for CASREVGVSYEQYF.

The CDR3 coding sequence is TGTGCCAGCAGTATGGACACTAATAGCAATCAGCCCCAGCATTTT. Its protein product is CASSMDTNSNQPQHF. The chain uses TRBV2 and TRBJ1-5; a possible D gene is TRBD1 (5 bases). V was cut by 5 bases and J by 0 bases, with 11 bases left in between. The V gene's germline CDR1 is SNHLY and CDR2 FYNNEI. There are 15 residues in the CDR3.

The chain is built from TRBV29-1 and TRBJ2-1, with no clear D. V was pared by 5 bases and J by 8 bases, with 22 bases between. CDR1 is SQVTM and CDR2 is ANQGSEA in the germline V gene. There are 15 residues in the CDR3. The CDR3 sequence is CSVPRSESSSDEQFF. The CDR3 DNA reads TGCAGCGTTCCCCGTTCGGAGAGCTCTTCGGATGAGCAGTTCTTC.

V and J are TRBV7-2 and TRBJ1-1; the D gene is possibly TRBD1 (6 bases). Trimming stripped 2 bases from V and 6 bases from J, with 13 bases between. Germline CDR1 is SGHTA and CDR2 is FQGNSA. The CDR3 contains 14 residues. The CDR3: CASSLRGGIAEAFF. In DNA, the CDR3 is TGTGCCAGCAGCTTAAGAGGGGGAATCGCTGAAGCTTTCTTT.

V and J are TRBV12-3 or TRBV12-4 and TRBJ1-1; D is uncertain. V lost 5 bases and J 5 bases, leaving 12 bases between the germline ends. The CDR3 is 13 amino acids. The CDR3 sequence: CASSPLVGTEAFF. In DNA, the CDR3 is TGTGCCAGCAGTCCCTTGGTCGGGACTGAAGCTTTCTTT.

The chain uses TRBV2 and TRBJ1-6, with D unclear. CDR1 and CDR2 (germline): SNHLY, FYNNEI. This CDR3 has 14 residues. V lost 6 bases and J 7 bases, leaving 13 bases between the germline ends. CDR3 in amino acids: CASSPRTPNSPLHF. The CDR3 nucleotides read TGTGCCAGCAGCCCACGGACTCCCAATTCACCCCTCCACTTT.

The gene calls are TRBV9 and TRBJ2-5; D might be TRBD2 (5 bases). Germline CDR1 and CDR2: SGDLS and YYNGEE. CDR3 length: 15 amino acids. The germline V and J ends were trimmed by 0 bases and 5 bases, with 14 bases remaining between them. The CDR3 nucleotides are TGTGCCAGCAGCGTAGCCACAACCCGAGGGGAGACCCAGTACTTC. Translating gives CASSVATTRGETQYF.

The chain has TRBV7-2 and TRBJ1-5, with D unresolved. The CDR3 consists of 14 residues. In germline, CDR1 is SGHTA, CDR2 FQGNSA. The V gene lost 3 bases and the J gene lost 0 bases, with 6 bases spanning the gap. The CDR3 region has the DNA TGTGCCAGCAGCTTCGTTAATAGCAATCAGCCCCAGCATTTT. Its protein product is CASSFVNSNQPQHF.

The J gene is TRBJ1-1, the V gene TRBV19, with 7 bases matching TRBD1. There are 15 residues in the CDR3. Germline V gives CDR1 LNHDA, CDR2 SQIVND (reference sequence). The trim removed 9 bases at V and 2 bases at J, leaving 12 bases unmatched. CDR3 region: CASLRPYRGNTEAFF. As DNA, the CDR3 is TGTGCCAGCCTAAGACCATACAGGGGAAACACTGAAGCTTTCTTT.

This sequence joins TRBV24-1 and TRBJ2-7; TRBD1 aligns across 11 bases. The CDR3 sequence is 15 residues long. The V gene end was trimmed by 3 bases and the J gene end by 4 bases; junction bases not matched to a gene: 4. The V gene's germline CDR1 is KGHDR and CDR2 SFDVKD. Written as DNA, the CDR3 is TGTGCCACCAGTGATGCCGGGACAGGGGGTTACGAGCAGTACTTC. It yields the protein CATSDAGTGGYEQYF.

The rearrangement links TRBV24-1 to TRBJ2-2, with D tentatively TRBD1 (8 bases). The CDR3 spans 17 residues. V lost 3 bases, J lost 1 base, and 14 bases lay in between. Germline CDR1 is KGHDR and CDR2 is SFDVKD. As DNA, the CDR3 is TGTGCCACCAGTGATCCCACAGGGGGGGGGAACACCGGGGAGCTGTTTTTT. Residues: CATSDPTGGGNTGELFF.

This chain joins TRBV18 and TRBJ1-4; D may be TRBD1 (6 bases). Germline CDR1 and CDR2: KGHSH and LQKENI. This CDR3 comprises 12 residues. Trimming shortened V by 2 bases and J by 12 bases, and 10 bases separated the two germline ends. The CDR3 is CASSPDRQELFF. CDR3 nucleotides: TGTGCCAGCTCACCAGACAGGCAAGAACTGTTTTTT.

The chain combines TRBV4-2 with TRBJ1-2; 7 bases agree with TRBD1. This CDR3 is built from 15 residues. V dropped 2 bases and J dropped 1; count of bases not matched to a gene: 4. Per germline, CDR1 LGHNA and CDR2 YNFKEQ. CDR3 in amino acids: CASSQRGQLNYGYTF. Here the CDR3 DNA reads TGTGCCAGCAGCCAAAGGGGACAGCTTAACTATGGCTACACCTTC.

The CDR3 loop is CAISPGLAVDNEQFF. The CDR3 nucleotides are TGTGCCATCAGCCCTGGACTAGCAGTCGACAATGAGCAGTTCTTC. The chain recombines TRBV10-3 with TRBJ2-1; TRBD2 agrees at 8 bases. V gave up 6 bases and J gave up 5 bases; unmatched junction bases: 9. The CDR3 has 15 amino acids. From germline, CDR1 is ENHRY and CDR2 SYGVKD.

The chain carries TRBV7-2 and TRBJ2-5; 14 nucleotides align to TRBD2. Trimming took 1 base from V and 1 from J; bases not matched to a gene: 5. CDR3 length: 18 amino acids. The germline gives CDR1 SGHTA, CDR2 FQGNSA. The CDR3 region is CASSLVGTSGSGQETQYF. The CDR3, as DNA: TGTGCCAGCAGCTTAGTGGGGACTAGCGGGAGTGGCCAAGAGACCCAGTACTTC.

Here the CDR3 DNA reads TGTGCCAGCCTCTACGACAGGGTGGAAACTGAAGCTTTCTTT. It translates to CASLYDRVETEAFF. This chain joins TRBV28 and TRBJ1-1; 7 nucleotides align to TRBD1. The junction had 11 bases not matched to a gene; V was cut back by 8 bases and J by 5 bases. CDR3 length: 14 residues. Germline lookup yields CDR1 MDHEN and CDR2 SYDVKM.

In DNA form, the CDR3 reads TGTGCCAGCAGTCAGGACAGCTACGAGCAGTACTTC. This gives the protein CASSQDSYEQYF. The chain combines TRBV7-2 with TRBJ2-7; a weak D match, TRBD1 (6 bases). Trimming cost V 6 bases and J 3 bases, with 9 bases left between them. The CDR3 covers 12 residues. CDR1 is SGHTA, CDR2 FQGNSA, per germline.

The chain carries TRBV3-1 (or the pseudogene TRBV3-2) and TRBJ1-4; D gene unclear. V was pared by 4 bases and J by 1 base, with 13 bases between. The V gene's germline CDR1 is LGHDT and CDR2 YNNKEL (reference sequence). This CDR3 contains 16 residues. The CDR3 reads CASSLGWEGTNEKLFF. The CDR3 nucleotides are TGTGCCAGCAGCCTTGGTTGGGAGGGAACTAATGAAAAACTGTTTTTT.

The chain has TRBV18 and TRBJ2-7; 7 bases match TRBD2. Germline V gene lookup returns CDR1 KGHSH and CDR2 LQKENI. V shed 0 bases and J 4 bases; nucleotides not matched to a gene: 12. The length of the CDR3 is 17 residues. CDR3 nucleotide sequence: TGTGCCAGCTCACCACCGTGGGATCCGGGACTACCTTACGAGCAGTACTTC. Encoded protein: CASSPPWDPGLPYEQYF.

V usage is TRBV5-4 and J usage is TRBJ2-3, with 14 positions matching TRBD2. Looked up from germline, CDR1 is SGHNT and CDR2 is YYREEE (reference sequence). This CDR3 contains 18 residues. V trimming: 4 bases; J trimming: 2 bases; junction bases outside the gene matches: 9. The CDR3 nucleotides are TGTGCCAGCAGCCCGACTAGCGGGAGGGAGCGGATCACAGATACGCAGTATTTT. Protein: CASSPTSGRERITDTQYF.

The J gene is TRBJ2-7, the V gene TRBV25-1; TRBD1 matches at 8 bases. The V gene end was trimmed by 2 bases and the J gene end by 2 bases; junction bases not matched to a gene: 5. The CDR3 extends over 15 amino acids. From germline, CDR1 is MGHDK and CDR2 SYGVNS. The CDR3 region is CASSEPSTGAYEQYF. The CDR3 DNA is TGTGCCAGCAGTGAACCCTCGACAGGGGCCTACGAGCAGTACTTC.

The V and J genes are TRBV5-8 and TRBJ1-6, with TRBD1 matching over 7 bases. Trimming cost V 4 bases and J 9 bases; bases outside gene matches: 4. Looked up from germline, CDR1 is SGHTS and CDR2 is YDEGEE. There are 13 residues in the CDR3. The CDR3 DNA reads TGTGCCAGCAGCCCGGGACAGATTTCACCCCTCCACTTT. As protein: CASSPGQISPLHF.

The gene calls are TRBV27 and TRBJ2-5, with D tentatively TRBD1 (9 bases). From germline, CDR1 is MNHEY and CDR2 SMNVEV (reference sequence). The CDR3 sequence is 15 residues long. V dropped 6 bases and J dropped 7 bases, with 21 bases sitting between them. The CDR3 DNA sequence: TGTGCCAGCAGACAGGGGGCGCGAAGCGGGGGGACCCAGTACTTC. Translated: CASRQGARSGGTQYF.

The chain joins TRBV24-1 to TRBJ2-3; D is perhaps TRBD1 (6 bases). In germline, CDR1 is KGHDR, CDR2 SFDVKD. The CDR3 consists of 16 residues. Trimming took off 1 base at V and 1 base at J, with 11 bases between the two ends. CDR3 sequence (DNA): TGTGCCACCAGTGATTTCAGCGCAGGGGGCACAGATACGCAGTATTTT. Its protein is CATSDFSAGGTDTQYF.

The chain uses TRBV6-6 and TRBJ2-7; 7 nucleotides match TRBD1. CDR3 length: 14 residues. V lost 3 bases and J lost 5; bases outside the gene matches: 7. The germline CDR1 and CDR2 sequences are MNHNY and SVGAGI (reference sequence). The CDR3 DNA sequence: TGTGCCAGCAGTTATTCTGGGACAGATAACGAGCAGTACTTC. Encoded protein: CASSYSGTDNEQYF.

This chain joins TRBV4-3 and TRBJ2-7; 8 bases map to TRBD1. V dropped 1 base and J dropped 5; count of bases not matched to a gene: 4. This CDR3 region has 14 residues. Germline values: CDR1 LGHNA, CDR2 YSLEER. The CDR3 region has the DNA TGCGCCAGCAGCCAAGCGTCGACAGGGGACGAGCAGTACTTC. This sequence encodes CASSQASTGDEQYF.

In its sample, this clone was seen once. J is TRBJ1-6 and V is TRBV27; weak D call: TRBD1 (6 bases). CDR3 size: 15 residues. V lost 4 bases and J 4 bases, leaving 11 bases between the germline ends. Germline V CDR1 and CDR2: MNHEY, SMNVEV (reference sequence). CDR3 sequence reads: CASSSRGAYNSPLHF. The CDR3 DNA reads TGTGCCAGCAGTTCCAGGGGCGCTTATAATTCACCCCTCCACTTT.

The rearrangement joins TRBV5-6 to TRBJ2-3, with 7 bases that match TRBD2. V trimming: 1 base; J trimming: 4 bases; junction bases outside the gene matches: 6. CDR3 length equals 15 residues. CDR1 and CDR2 from the germline V gene are SGHDT and YYEEEE. The CDR3 region is CASSLYGRPPDTQYF. As DNA, the CDR3 is TGTGCCAGCAGCTTGTACGGGAGGCCCCCAGATACGCAGTATTTT. The entire variable domain, with the rest obtained from reference TRBV5-6 and TRBJ2-3, is as follows: DAGVTQSPTHLIKTRGQQVTLRCSPKSGHDTVSWYQQALGQGPQFIFQYYEEEERQRGNFPDRFSGHQFPNYSSELNVNALLLGDSALYLCASSLYGRPPDTQYFGPGTRLTVL.

The CDR3 coding sequence is TGTGCCAGCAGCTTATTTGGCGGAAGAGGGGAGACCCAGTACTTC. It yields the protein CASSLFGGRGETQYF. The rearrangement uses TRBV7-2 and TRBJ2-5, with D tentatively TRBD2 (5 bases). V shed 2 bases and J shed 5 bases, with 15 bases lying between them. Germline assignment: CDR1 SGHTA and CDR2 FQGNSA. CDR3 size: 15 residues. Combining the CDR3 with reference TRBV7-2 and TRBJ2-5 gives the whole variable domain GAGVSQSPSNKVTEKGKDVELRCDPISGHTALYWYRQSLGQGLEFLIYFQGNSAPDKSGLPSDRFSAERTGGSVSTLTIQRTQQEDSAVYLCASSLFGGRGETQYFGPGTRLLVL.

J is TRBJ1-4 and V is TRBV24-1; 8 bases align to TRBD1. CDR3 length equals 16 residues. Germline V lookup: CDR1 KGHDR, CDR2 SFDVKD. V lost 3 bases and J lost 4; bases outside the gene matches: 6. The CDR3 region is CATSDRQGPINEKLFF. The CDR3 DNA follows: TGTGCCACCAGTGATCGACAGGGGCCCATTAATGAAAAACTGTTTTTT.

This clone was recorded only once. The V gene is TRBV3-1 (or the pseudogene TRBV3-2), the J gene TRBJ1-2; D remains unclear. This CDR3 comprises 11 residues. V dropped 3 bases and J dropped 8 bases, with 7 bases sitting between them. Germline loops: CDR1 LGHDT, CDR2 YNNKEL (reference sequence). The CDR3 sequence is CASSQSRGYTF. CDR3 coding DNA: TGTGCCAGCAGCCAGAGTCGGGGCTACACCTTC.